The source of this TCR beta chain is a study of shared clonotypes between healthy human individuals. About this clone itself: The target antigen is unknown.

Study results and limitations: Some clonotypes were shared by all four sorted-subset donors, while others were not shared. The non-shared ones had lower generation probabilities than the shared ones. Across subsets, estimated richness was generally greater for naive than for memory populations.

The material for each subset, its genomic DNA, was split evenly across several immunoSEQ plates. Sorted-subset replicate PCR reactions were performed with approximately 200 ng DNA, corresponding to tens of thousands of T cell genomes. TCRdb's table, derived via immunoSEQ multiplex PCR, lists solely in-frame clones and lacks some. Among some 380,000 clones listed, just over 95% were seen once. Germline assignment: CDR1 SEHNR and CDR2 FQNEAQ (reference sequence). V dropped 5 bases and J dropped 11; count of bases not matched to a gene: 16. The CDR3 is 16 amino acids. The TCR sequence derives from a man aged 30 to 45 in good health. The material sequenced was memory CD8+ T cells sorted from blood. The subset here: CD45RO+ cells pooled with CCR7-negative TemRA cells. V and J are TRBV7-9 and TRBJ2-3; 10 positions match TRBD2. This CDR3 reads CASSATFKTSGMKQYF. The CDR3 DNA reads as TGTGCCAGCAGCGCAACCTTCAAAACTAGCGGGATGAAGCAGTATTTT.